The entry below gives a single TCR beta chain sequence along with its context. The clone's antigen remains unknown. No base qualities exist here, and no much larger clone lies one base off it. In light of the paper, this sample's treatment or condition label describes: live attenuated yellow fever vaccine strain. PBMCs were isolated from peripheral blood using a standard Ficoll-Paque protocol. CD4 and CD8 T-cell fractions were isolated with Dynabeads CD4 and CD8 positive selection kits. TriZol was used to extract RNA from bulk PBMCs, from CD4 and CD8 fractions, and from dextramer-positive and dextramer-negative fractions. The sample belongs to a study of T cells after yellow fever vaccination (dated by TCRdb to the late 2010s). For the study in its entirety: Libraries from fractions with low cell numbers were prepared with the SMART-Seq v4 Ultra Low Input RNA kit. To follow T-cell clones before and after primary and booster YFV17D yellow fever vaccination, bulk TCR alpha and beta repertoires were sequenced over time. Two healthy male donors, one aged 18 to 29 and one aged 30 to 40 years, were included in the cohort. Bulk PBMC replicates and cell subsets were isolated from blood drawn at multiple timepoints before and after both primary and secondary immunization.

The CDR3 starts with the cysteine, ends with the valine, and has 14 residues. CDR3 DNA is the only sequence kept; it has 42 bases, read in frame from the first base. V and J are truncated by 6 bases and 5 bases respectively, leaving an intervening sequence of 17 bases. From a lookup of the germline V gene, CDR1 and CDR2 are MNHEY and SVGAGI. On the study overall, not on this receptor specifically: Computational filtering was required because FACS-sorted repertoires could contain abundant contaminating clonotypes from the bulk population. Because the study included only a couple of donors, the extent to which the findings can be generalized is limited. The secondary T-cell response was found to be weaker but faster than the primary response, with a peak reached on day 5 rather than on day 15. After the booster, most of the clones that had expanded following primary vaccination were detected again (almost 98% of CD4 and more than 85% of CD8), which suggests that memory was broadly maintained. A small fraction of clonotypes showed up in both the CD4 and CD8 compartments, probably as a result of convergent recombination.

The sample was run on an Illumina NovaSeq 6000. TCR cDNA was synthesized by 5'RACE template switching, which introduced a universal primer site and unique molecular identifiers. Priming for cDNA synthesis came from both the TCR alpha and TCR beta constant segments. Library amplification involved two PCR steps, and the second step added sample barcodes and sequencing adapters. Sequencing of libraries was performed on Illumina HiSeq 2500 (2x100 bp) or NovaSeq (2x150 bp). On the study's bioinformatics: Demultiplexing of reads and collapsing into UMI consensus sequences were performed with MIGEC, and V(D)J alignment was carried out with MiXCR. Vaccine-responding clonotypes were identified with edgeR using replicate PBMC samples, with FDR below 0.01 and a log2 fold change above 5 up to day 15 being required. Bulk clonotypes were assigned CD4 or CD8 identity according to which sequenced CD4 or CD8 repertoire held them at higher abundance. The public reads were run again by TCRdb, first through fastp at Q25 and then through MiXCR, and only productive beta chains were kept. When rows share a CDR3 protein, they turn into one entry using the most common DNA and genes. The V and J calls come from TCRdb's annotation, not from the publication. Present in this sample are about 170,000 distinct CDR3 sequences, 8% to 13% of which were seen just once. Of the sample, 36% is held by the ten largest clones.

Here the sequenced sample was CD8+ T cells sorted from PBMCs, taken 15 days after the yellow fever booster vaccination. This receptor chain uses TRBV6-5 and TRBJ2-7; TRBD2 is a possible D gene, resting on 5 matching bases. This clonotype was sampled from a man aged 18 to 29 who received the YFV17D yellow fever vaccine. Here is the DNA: TGTGCCAGCAGCTCCGACTACTCGGGGAACGAGCAGTACGTC. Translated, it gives CASSSDYSGNEQYV.